The clone carrying this TCR beta chain was observed once. Its specificity is not known. This entry comes from a study of CD8 T cells in ankylosing spondylitis. Quantitative 5'-RACE was performed with molecular barcodes, and it yielded the TCR beta libraries. In TCRdb, the 5' RACE reads were re-called with MiXCR into one record per CDR3 protein. The data show roughly 700,000 distinct CDR3 sequences, 15% to 20% seen once. Study results and caveats: A motif in TCR beta, a set of several highly homologous variants, appeared characteristic of ankylosing spondylitis blood. Within peripheral blood, clones linked to disease were CD8+ and relatively rare.

The receptor was isolated from a male donor with ankylosing spondylitis. The sequencing input was blood, either unsorted or a sorted T cell fraction (not recorded which).

In DNA form, the CDR3 reads TGTGCCACCAGTGGCAGGGTTAGGGGCAATGAGCAGTTCTTC. The encoded protein is CATSGRVRGNEQFF. V gene TRBV24-1 combines with J gene TRBJ2-1; TRBD1 is a possible D gene (5 bases). The CDR3 sequence is 14 residues long. CDR1 and CDR2 (germline): KGHDR, SFDVKD. Trimming cost V 5 bases and J 6 bases, with 13 bases left between them.